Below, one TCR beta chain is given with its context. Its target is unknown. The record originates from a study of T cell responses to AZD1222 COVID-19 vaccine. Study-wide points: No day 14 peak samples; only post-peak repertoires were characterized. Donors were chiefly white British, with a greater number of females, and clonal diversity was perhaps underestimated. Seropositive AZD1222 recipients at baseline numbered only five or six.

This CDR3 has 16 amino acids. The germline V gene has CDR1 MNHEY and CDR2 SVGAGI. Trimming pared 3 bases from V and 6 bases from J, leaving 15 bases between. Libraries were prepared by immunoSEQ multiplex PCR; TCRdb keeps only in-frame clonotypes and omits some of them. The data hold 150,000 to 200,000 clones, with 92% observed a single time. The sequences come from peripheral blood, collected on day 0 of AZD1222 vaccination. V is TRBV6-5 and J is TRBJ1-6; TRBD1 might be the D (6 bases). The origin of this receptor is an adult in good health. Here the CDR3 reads CASSYTGGRTNSPLHF. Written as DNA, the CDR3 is TGTGCCAGCAGTTATACCGGGGGCAGAACTAATTCACCCCTCCACTTT.